The 29 T cell receptor beta chains below all came from one sample that was sequenced in a study of OX40 agonist ivuxolimab in advanced cancers. Method: immunoSEQ multiplex PCR; TCRdb's copy keeps in-frame clones and lacks some. The top ten clones hold roughly 19% of a sample with tens of thousands of clones, approximately 80% of them seen once. The sample in question was CD4+ or CD8+ T cells sorted from blood, obtained in a trial of the OX40 agonist ivuxolimab. These receptor sequences come from an adult with an advanced solid tumor such as melanoma, head and neck, liver or kidney cancer.

V and J are TRBV6-5 and TRBJ2-1; 9 nucleotides agree with TRBD1. Germline V gene data show CDR1 as MNHEY and CDR2 as SVGAGI. This CDR3 spans 15 amino acids. V gave up 2 bases and J gave up 6 bases; unmatched junction bases: 5. The CDR3 DNA sequence: TGTGCCAGCAGTTACGGGACAGGGCCCGCCAATGAGCAGTTCTTC. Protein sequence: CASSYGTGPANEQFF.

The chain links TRBV2 to TRBJ1-1; 7 bases map to TRBD1. Germline V gene lookup returns CDR1 SNHLY and CDR2 FYNNEI. There are 15 residues in the CDR3. V shed 5 bases, J shed 3 bases, and the junction held 9 bases outside the gene matches. CDR3 protein: CASSPLQGGDTEAFF. The DNA for the CDR3 is TGTGCCAGCAGTCCCCTTCAGGGGGGGGACACTGAAGCTTTCTTT.

This clone was seen more than once but under ten times. This chain links TRBV27 with TRBJ2-5, with TRBD2 matching over 13 bases. The V and J ends lost 0 bases and 4 bases, in that order; junction bases with no gene match: 8. CDR3 length equals 18 residues. The germline V gene has CDR1 MNHEY and CDR2 SMNVEV (reference sequence). The CDR3 DNA reads TGTGCCAGCAGTTTATCGGAGGGGACTAGCGGGATCTCAGAGACCCAGTACTTC. Protein product: CASSLSEGTSGISETQYF.

This chain joins TRBV19 and TRBJ2-1; 12 bases fit TRBD1. The CDR3 loop spans 16 amino acids. With 6 bases clipped from V and 8 bases from J, the junction kept 11 bases outside the gene matches. Looked up from germline, CDR1 is LNHDA and CDR2 is SQIVND (reference sequence). The CDR3 coding sequence is TGTGCCAGTAGGAAACCGGGACAGGGGGCGATCGATGAGCAGTTCTTC. The encoded protein is CASRKPGQGAIDEQFF.

The sample holds one count of this clone. The chain links TRBV28 to TRBJ1-5; D is perhaps TRBD1 (5 bases). V was clipped by 3 bases and J by 6 bases, with 12 bases between them. The CDR3 covers 14 residues. The germline V gene encodes CDR1 MDHEN and CDR2 SYDVKM. In DNA, the CDR3 is TGTGCCAGCAGTTTTCATGGGGGGACTCAGCCCCAGCATTTT. Translation gives CASSFHGGTQPQHF.

This clone showed up just a few times. In DNA, the CDR3 is TGTGCCAGCAGCTTTGGCCCGAATGAGCAGTTCTTC. The encoded protein is CASSFGPNEQFF. The rearrangement links TRBV7-6 to TRBJ2-1, with no clear D. Trimming removed 3 bases at V and 7 bases at J, with 7 bases between. The germline gives CDR1 SGHVS, CDR2 FNYEAQ. CDR3 length: 12 amino acids.

CDR3 in amino acids: CASSLRGLSEQFF. DNA for the CDR3: TGTGCCAGCAGCTTACGGGGGCTCAGCGAGCAGTTCTTC. V gene TRBV7-8 combines with J gene TRBJ2-1; D assignment may be TRBD1 or TRBD2 (6 bases each). Germline CDR1 and CDR2: SGHVS and FQNEAQ. There are 13 residues in the CDR3. Deletions cut 2 bases from V and 10 bases from J, with 12 bases between.

The rearrangement joins TRBV11-3 to TRBJ1-2, with 7 bases identical to TRBD1. From germline, CDR1 is SGHNT and CDR2 YENEEA. The CDR3 is 13 residues long. The V gene end was trimmed by 5 bases and the J gene end by 6 bases; junction bases not matched to a gene: 6. CDR3 amino acids: CASSRQGEHGYTF. As DNA, the CDR3 is TGTGCCAGCAGCAGACAGGGAGAACATGGCTACACCTTC.

This chain joins TRBV27 and TRBJ2-1; D gene ambiguous. Trimming removed 2 bases at V and 4 bases at J, with 6 bases between. Germline V gene sequence: CDR1 MNHEY, CDR2 SMNVEV (reference sequence). The CDR3 is made up of 13 amino acids. The CDR3 DNA reads as TGTGCCAGCAGTTTAGGGAAGTACAATGAGCAGTTCTTC. It yields the protein CASSLGKYNEQFF.

This clone came up once. The V call is TRBV9, the J call TRBJ2-5, with D perhaps being TRBD1 or TRBD2 (5 bases each). Germline V lookup: CDR1 SGDLS, CDR2 YYNGEE. The CDR3 is 15 amino acids. V was trimmed by 6 bases and J by 5 bases, leaving 20 bases between them. The chain's CDR3 is CASTADGTSGETQYF. DNA of the CDR3: TGTGCCAGCACCGCCGACGGGACGTCCGGGGAGACCCAGTACTTC.

CDR3 residues: CASSPPVGRPSGELFF. The CDR3, as DNA: TGTGCCAGCAGTCCCCCGGTAGGGCGACCCTCCGGGGAGCTGTTTTTT. The chain couples TRBV27 to TRBJ2-2, with D unresolved. The CDR3 loop spans 16 amino acids. CDR1 is MNHEY and CDR2 is SMNVEV in the germline V gene (reference sequence). The ends were cut back, 5 bases at V and 6 bases at J, with 19 bases in the middle.

The chain has TRBV7-9 and TRBJ2-1; D possibly corresponds to TRBD2 (7 bases). The CDR3 is 14 residues long. CDR1 is SEHNR, CDR2 FQNEAQ, per germline (reference sequence). V gave up 1 base and J gave up 7 bases, with 11 bases separating them. The CDR3 coding sequence is TGTGCCAGCAGCTTAGGGGCGGGGGCAAATGAGCAGTTCTTC. Translating it yields CASSLGAGANEQFF.

This clone was counted a few times. The V call is TRBV5-6, the J call TRBJ2-5, with D unresolved. Trimming left V 3 bases short and J 5 bases short, with 11 bases between. This CDR3 contains 13 residues. Germline V gives CDR1 SGHDT, CDR2 YYEEEE. In DNA, the CDR3 is TGTGCCAGCAGCTCCCTCAAGACGGAGACCCAGTACTTC. Protein sequence: CASSSLKTETQYF.

The gene calls are TRBV28 and TRBJ2-7, with D possibly TRBD1 on 5 matching bases. Germline CDR1 MDHEN, CDR2 SYDVKM. This CDR3 contains 15 residues. With 1 base removed from V and 6 bases from J, the gap between germline ends came to 16 bases. This chain's CDR3 is CASSLFRQGLGEQYF. The DNA for the CDR3 is TGTGCCAGCAGTTTATTCCGGCAGGGCTTGGGCGAGCAGTACTTC.

The chain links TRBV6-5 to TRBJ2-7; TRBD2 matches at 12 bases. CDR1 and CDR2 from the germline V gene are MNHEY and SVGAGI. Trimming at V came to 4 bases and at J to 5 bases, leaving 9 bases not matched to a gene. The length of the CDR3 is 16 residues. The CDR3 protein is CASSSLTSGSIDEQYF. In nucleotides, the CDR3 is TGTGCCAGCAGTTCGTTGACTAGCGGGAGCATCGACGAGCAGTACTTC.

The chain recombines TRBV7-8 with TRBJ1-2; no clear D gene. From germline, CDR1 is SGHVS and CDR2 FQNEAQ. Between the trimmed V and J ends, which lost 4 bases and 2 bases, there was a span of 17 bases. This CDR3 comprises 16 residues. CDR3 region: CASSSVPVSVNYGYTF. DNA of the CDR3: TGTGCCAGCAGCTCGGTCCCGGTTTCAGTAAACTATGGCTACACCTTC. The full variable domain, its missing parts supplied by reference TRBV7-8 and TRBJ1-2, is GAGVSQSPRYKVAKRGQDVALRCDPISGHVSLFWYQQALGQGPEFLTYFQNEAQLDKSGLPSDRFFAERPEGSVSTLKIQRTQQEDSAVYLCASSSVPVSVNYGYTFGSGTRLTVV.

J is TRBJ1-1 and V is TRBV10-1, with D unresolved. CDR3 size: 10 residues. Germline V gene lookup returns CDR1 WNHNN and CDR2 SYGVQD (reference sequence). Trimming removed 9 bases at V and 7 bases at J, with 9 bases between. The DNA of the CDR3 is TGCGCCAGACCCACGGGTGAAGCTTTCTTT. Encoded protein: CARPTGEAFF.

V usage is TRBV9 and J usage is TRBJ2-2; D is unclear. V dropped 1 base and J dropped 6 bases, with 4 bases sitting between them. The germline gives CDR1 SGDLS, CDR2 YYNGEE. CDR3 size: 12 residues. As DNA, the CDR3 is TGTGCCAGCAGCGTATCGGCCGGGGAGCTGTTTTTT. It yields the protein CASSVSAGELFF. Filled out from reference TRBV9 and TRBJ2-2, the complete variable domain reads DSGVTQTPKHLITATGQRVTLRCSPRSGDLSVYWYQQSLDQGLQFLIQYYNGEERAKGNILERFSAQQFPDLHSELNLSSLELGDSALYFCASSVSAGELFFGEGSRLTVL.

This chain uses TRBV30 with TRBJ1-5, with 10 bases aligning to TRBD1. The CDR3 covers 14 residues. The germline CDR1 and CDR2 sequences are GTSNPN and SVGIG (reference sequence). J was trimmed by 6 bases and V by 0 bases; bases with no gene match: 2. The CDR3 nucleotides read TGTGCCTGGAGTGTCGGACAGGGGGGTCAGCCCCAGCATTTT. Translated: CAWSVGQGGQPQHF.

The chain joins TRBV2 to TRBJ2-7; possible D gene TRBD2, 6 bases. Germline V lookup: CDR1 SNHLY, CDR2 FYNNEI. The CDR3 spans 16 residues. Trimming cost V 6 bases and J 2 bases, with 20 bases left between them. The CDR3 here is CASRGFQGGEPYEQYF. The CDR3, as DNA: TGTGCCAGCAGAGGGTTTCAAGGCGGGGAACCCTACGAGCAGTACTTC.

This rearrangement joins TRBV4-3 to TRBJ2-5, with D hard to call. Germline assignment: CDR1 LGHNA and CDR2 YSLEER. The CDR3 is 14 amino acids. The V end was cut by 4 bases, the J end by 4 bases, with 13 bases between. The CDR3 DNA follows: TGCGCCAGCAGCCTTATGATCGGAAGAGAGACCCAGTACTTC. Translating it yields CASSLMIGRETQYF.

The gene calls are TRBV30 and TRBJ1-1; D not resolved. Trimming cost V 2 bases and J 3 bases, with 10 bases left between them. CDR1 and CDR2 (germline): GTSNPN, SVGIG (reference sequence). The CDR3 extends over 13 amino acids. The CDR3 region is CAWSPGIHTEAFF. DNA for the CDR3: TGTGCCTGGAGTCCCGGGATTCACACTGAAGCTTTCTTT. The whole variable domain, filled in from reference TRBV30 and TRBJ1-1, reads SQTIHQWPATLVQPVGSPLSLECTVEGTSNPNLYWYRQAAGRGLQLLFYSVGIGQISSEVPQNLSASRPQDRQFILSSKKLLLSDSGFYLCAWSPGIHTEAFFGQGTRLTVV.

In this sample, this clone turned up a few times. V is TRBV27 and J is TRBJ2-1, with D possibly TRBD2 on 6 matching bases. Per germline, CDR1 MNHEY and CDR2 SMNVEV (reference sequence). The CDR3 loop spans 15 amino acids. V lost 3 bases and J 4 bases, leaving 13 bases between the germline ends. The CDR3 spells CASSLVLALYNEQFF. Written as DNA, the CDR3 is TGTGCCAGCAGTTTGGTTCTAGCGCTTTACAATGAGCAGTTCTTC.

The chain joins TRBV19 to TRBJ2-1; maybe TRBD2 (6 bases). V gave up 5 bases and J gave up 1 base, with 15 bases separating them. The CDR3 runs 16 residues. The germline gives CDR1 LNHDA, CDR2 SQIVND (reference sequence). DNA of the CDR3: TGTGCCAGTAGTCCATCTAGCGTCATGTCCTACAATGAGCAGTTCTTC. Protein: CASSPSSVMSYNEQFF.

This chain connects TRBV15 to TRBJ2-1; D is uncertain. Trimming left V 5 bases short and J 7 bases short, with 12 bases between. The V gene's germline CDR1 is LNHNV and CDR2 YYDKDF (reference sequence). CDR3 length: 13 residues. The CDR3 sequence: CATSENSPNEQFF. The CDR3 nucleotides are TGTGCCACCAGCGAGAACTCTCCGAATGAGCAGTTCTTC.

The chain joins TRBV19 to TRBJ1-1; no clear D. The CDR3 extends over 13 amino acids. In germline, CDR1 is LNHDA, CDR2 SQIVND (reference sequence). Between the trimmed V and J ends, which lost 10 bases and 0 bases, there was a span of 12 bases. The CDR3, as DNA: TGTGCCACCGCGCCTGGGGTGAACACTGAAGCTTTCTTT. The encoded protein is CATAPGVNTEAFF.

The chain links TRBV10-1 to TRBJ2-2; 9 positions agree with TRBD1. Per the germline V gene, CDR1 is WNHNN and CDR2 is SYGVQD (reference sequence). Unmatched junction bases numbered 6, after V lost 4 bases and J lost 6 bases. This CDR3 is built from 15 residues. Here the CDR3 DNA reads TGCGCCAGCAGTGGGACAGGGGCGGTTCCCGGGGAGCTGTTTTTT. This sequence encodes CASSGTGAVPGELFF.

This clone was seen only a few times. The chain combines TRBV5-4 with TRBJ2-1, with TRBD2 matching over 9 bases. V lost 6 bases and J lost 3; bases outside the gene matches: 10. In germline, CDR1 is SGHNT, CDR2 YYREEE (reference sequence). The CDR3 is made up of 16 amino acids. This chain's CDR3 is CASTLTTSGFYNEQFF. The CDR3 bases are TGTGCCAGCACCCTCACGACTAGCGGATTCTACAATGAGCAGTTCTTC.

The CDR3 coding sequence is TGTGCCAGCAGTTTAGATATCACTAGCTATTTCGGGGAGCTGTTTTTT. Its translation: CASSLDITSYFGELFF. The V and J genes are TRBV28 and TRBJ2-2, with D possibly being TRBD2 (6 bases). Germline V gene data show CDR1 as MDHEN and CDR2 as SYDVKM. This CDR3 is 16 amino acids long. Trimming took off 2 bases at V and 7 bases at J, with 17 bases between the two ends.